This T cell receptor (gamma chain) was captured by sequencing in a study of human gamma delta and Vdelta1 T cells (dated by TCRdb to the late 2010s). Notes on the research overall: The study examined Delta One T cells, which are Vd1+ gamma-delta T cells, as cytotoxic effectors against acute myeloid leukemia. Overall study outcomes, separate from this receptor: Delta One T cells were reported as polyclonal and as showing broad cytotoxic targeting of acute myeloid leukemia.

From V the trimming removes 8 bases and from J it removes 7 bases, while the gene matches leave 9 bases of the junction unaccounted for. The CDR3 numbers 12 residues from cysteine through phenylalanine. The retained sequence is limited to the CDR3, 36 bases, with the frame set at the first base. For this clone: The target of this receptor is not known. It has no much larger one-base neighbor in the sample; base qualities were not kept.

The library was obtained by PCR. For sequencing, an Illumina MiSeq was employed. TCRdb called clones afresh from the public reads with CATT; identical DNA rows were later merged. This sample comprises about 3,800 gamma-chain clones, around 17% of them detected only once. Of the sample, under 8.5% falls within the top ten clones. The sample was Vdelta1 gamma-delta T cells from blood grown in culture (DOT cells). The sample's cell subset or site label is to be understood as: Delta One T cells, in vitro expanded/differentiated Vd1+ gamma-delta T cells. This chain joins TRGV10 to TRGJ1 or TRGJ2. TRGV10 is an ORF, with its function uncertain. This sequence was found in a human donor in good health. The nucleotide sequence reads TGTGCTGCGTGGGATTTGTGGTATAAGAAACTCTTT. It translates to CAAWDLWYKKLF.